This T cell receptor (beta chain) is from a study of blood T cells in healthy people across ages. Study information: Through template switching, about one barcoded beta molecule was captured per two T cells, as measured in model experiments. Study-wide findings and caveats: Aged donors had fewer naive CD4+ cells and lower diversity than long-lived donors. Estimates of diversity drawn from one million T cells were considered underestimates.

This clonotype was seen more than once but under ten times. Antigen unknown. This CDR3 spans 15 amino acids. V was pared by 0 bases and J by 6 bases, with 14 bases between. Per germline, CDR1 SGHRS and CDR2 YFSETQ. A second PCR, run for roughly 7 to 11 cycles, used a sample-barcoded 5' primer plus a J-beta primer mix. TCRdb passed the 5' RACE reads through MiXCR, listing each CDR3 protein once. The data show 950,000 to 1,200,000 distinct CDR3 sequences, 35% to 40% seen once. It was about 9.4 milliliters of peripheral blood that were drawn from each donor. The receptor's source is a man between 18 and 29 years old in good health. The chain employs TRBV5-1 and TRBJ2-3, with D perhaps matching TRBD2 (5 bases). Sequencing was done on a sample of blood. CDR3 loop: CASSLEPASGDTQYF. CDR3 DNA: TGCGCCAGCAGCTTGGAGCCTGCTTCGGGGGATACGCAGTATTTT.